The 24 T cell receptor beta chains below were found in one sample sequenced in a study of blood T cells in healthy people across ages (dated by TCRdb to the mid-2010s). Libraries were built with 5' RACE. Sequencer: Illumina HiSeq 2500. A second PCR of about 7 to 12 cycles was run with a J-beta primer mix and a sample-barcoded 5' primer. TCRdb ran its own pipeline on the public reads, namely fastp trimming at Q25 and MiXCR clone calling, and kept in-frame beta chains. Rows with one shared CDR3 protein collapse into an entry with the most common genes and DNA. This sample gives around 870,000 distinct CDR3 sequences in total; 29% of them show up just once. Of the sample, 17% is held by the ten largest clones. Sequencing was performed on blood. These receptors came from a woman of 80 years or more in good health.

V is TRBV6-5 and J is TRBJ1-2; the D is unclear. The CDR3 consists of 14 residues. The germline CDR1 and CDR2 sequences are MNHEY and SVGAGI. Trimming left V 4 bases short and J 5 bases short, with 14 bases between. The CDR3 bases are TGTGCCAGCAGTTCCCGCTGGCGGGATTATGGCTACACCTTC. Translated: CASSSRWRDYGYTF.

The sample holds many counts of this clonotype. This chain uses TRBV7-8 with TRBJ2-7, with TRBD1 matching 7 bases. V trimming: 3 bases; J trimming: 5 bases; junction bases outside the gene matches: 4. The germline CDR1 and CDR2 sequences are SGHVS and FQNEAQ. The CDR3 has 13 amino acids. CDR3 loop: CASSFDRVHEQYF. The DNA for the CDR3 is TGTGCCAGCAGCTTTGACAGGGTCCACGAGCAGTACTTC.

This clonotype was recorded many times. This chain connects TRBV29-1 to TRBJ1-2; perhaps TRBD1 as D (5 bases). The germline V gene encodes CDR1 SQVTM and CDR2 ANQGSEA. This CDR3 is 14 amino acids long. The V end lost 0 bases, the J end lost 0 bases, and 8 bases lay between the germline ends. The CDR3 DNA follows: TGCAGCGTTGAAGACCGACAGTCTAACTATGGCTACACCTTC. This gives the protein CSVEDRQSNYGYTF.

This clonotype occurred many times. V and J are TRBV24-1 and TRBJ2-5; TRBD2 aligns across 8 bases. V dropped 0 bases and J dropped 3; count of bases not matched to a gene: 5. CDR3 length equals 16 residues. Germline CDR1 KGHDR, CDR2 SFDVKD. The CDR3 coding sequence is TGTGCCACCAGTGATTTGCTGGGTAGCGGGGAAGAGACCCAGTACTTC. It specifies CATSDLLGSGEETQYF.

At least ten counts were recorded for this clonotype. The chain links TRBV4-1 to TRBJ2-1, with a possible D match to TRBD2 (5 bases). Trimming removed 2 bases at V and 8 bases at J, with 16 bases between. Germline-derived CDR1 and CDR2 are MGHRA and YSYEKL. The CDR3 contains 15 residues. The DNA of the CDR3 is TGCGCCAGCAGCCAAATAGGAGTAGCGCGGGATGAGCAGTTCTTC. Amino acids: CASSQIGVARDEQFF.

In this sample, this clonotype turned up many times. V and J are TRBV7-2 and TRBJ2-5; 8 positions agree with TRBD1. The CDR3 is 15 amino acids. CDR1 is SGHTA, CDR2 FQGNSA, per germline. The ends lost 4 bases at V and 4 bases at J; junction bases unmatched: 8. The CDR3 sequence: CASSSVRGQAETQYF. The CDR3 nucleotides are TGTGCCAGCAGCTCGGTCCGGGGACAGGCAGAGACCCAGTACTTC.

This CDR3 reads CASSFRTSGEPQAQYF. As DNA, the CDR3 is TGTGCCAGCAGTTTTAGGACTAGCGGGGAGCCCCAGGCGCAGTATTTT. V usage is TRBV7-9 and J usage is TRBJ2-3, with 12 bases identical to TRBD2. Germline loops: CDR1 SEHNR, CDR2 FQNEAQ (reference sequence). This CDR3 spans 16 amino acids. With 6 bases clipped from V and 10 bases from J, the junction kept 14 bases outside the gene matches.

This clonotype was detected ten times or more. The gene calls are TRBV27 and TRBJ2-1; D is undetermined. The V gene lost 3 bases and the J gene lost 5 bases, with 8 bases spanning the gap. CDR3 length: 13 amino acids. Germline lookup yields CDR1 MNHEY and CDR2 SMNVEV (reference sequence). The CDR3 coding sequence is TGTGCCAGCAGTTTGTTCGTGCACAATGAGCAGTTCTTC. The encoded protein is CASSLFVHNEQFF.

This clonotype was seen ten or more times. The rearrangement links TRBV7-2 to TRBJ1-2; D ambiguous. The germline V gene encodes CDR1 SGHTA and CDR2 FQGNSA. The CDR3 is 15 amino acids. The V gene lost 2 bases and the J gene lost 7 bases, with 17 bases spanning the gap. The CDR3 protein is CASSLRHLQAGGYTF. The CDR3 nucleotides are TGTGCCAGCAGCTTAAGGCATTTGCAGGCTGGTGGCTACACCTTC. Full variable domain (outside the CDR3, taken from reference TRBV7-2 and TRBJ1-2): GAGVSQSPSNKVTEKGKDVELRCDPISGHTALYWYRQSLGQGLEFLIYFQGNSAPDKSGLPSDRFSAERTGGSVSTLTIQRTQQEDSAVYLCASSLRHLQAGGYTFGSGTRLTVV.

The table lists this clonotype with many counts. The chain recombines TRBV12-3 or TRBV12-4 with TRBJ2-3; 7 bases align to TRBD1. J gave up 4 bases and V 4 bases, and 8 bases lay outside the gene matches. The CDR3 loop spans 15 amino acids. In nucleotides, the CDR3 is TGTGCCAGCAGTTCGCGACAGGGCGTTTCAGATACGCAGTATTTT. It encodes CASSSRQGVSDTQYF.

The rearrangement uses TRBV6-5 and TRBJ2-1, with 12 bases that match TRBD2. The CDR3 has 15 residues. J was trimmed by 8 bases and V by 6 bases; bases with no gene match: 8. CDR1 is MNHEY, CDR2 SVGAGI, per germline. CDR3 residues: CASRLTSGSFDEQFF. The CDR3 DNA sequence: TGTGCCAGCAGACTGACTAGCGGGAGTTTCGATGAGCAGTTCTTC.

This clonotype was detected ten times or more. J is TRBJ2-7 and V is TRBV6-6; 9 bases map to TRBD1. The germline gives CDR1 MNHNY, CDR2 SVGAGI (reference sequence). The CDR3 covers 14 residues. J was trimmed by 7 bases and V by 0 bases; bases with no gene match: 4. CDR3 region: CASSYSNRGQEQYF. The CDR3 region has the DNA TGTGCCAGCAGTTACTCGAACAGGGGGCAGGAGCAGTACTTC.

This chain uses TRBV20-1 with TRBJ2-7; no definite D call. Germline V CDR1 and CDR2: DFQATT, SNEGSKA (reference sequence). This CDR3 is built from 14 residues. Trimming removed 6 bases at V and 2 bases at J, with 17 bases between. The CDR3 loop is CSAARSSTAYEQYF. CDR3 nucleotides: TGCAGTGCCGCCCGATCTAGTACGGCCTACGAGCAGTACTTC.

This clonotype occurred many times. The chain is built from TRBV24-1 and TRBJ1-2; D is ambiguous. With 4 bases removed from V and 5 bases from J, the gap between germline ends came to 10 bases. The CDR3 runs 13 residues. From germline, CDR1 is KGHDR and CDR2 SFDVKD. The CDR3 is CATSENAAYGYTF. The CDR3 DNA reads as TGTGCCACCAGTGAAAACGCTGCTTATGGCTACACCTTC.

This clonotype occurred many times. The chain combines TRBV4-1 with TRBJ2-6; no definite D call. CDR3 length: 18 residues. The V gene lost 1 base and the J gene lost 0 bases, with 13 bases spanning the gap. The V gene's germline CDR1 is MGHRA and CDR2 YSYEKL. CDR3 residues: CASSQGRLLTSGANVLTF. CDR3 coding DNA: TGCGCCAGCAGCCAAGGTAGACTTTTGACCTCTGGGGCCAACGTCCTGACTTTC.

The chain links TRBV19 to TRBJ2-3; the D gene is possibly TRBD2 (6 bases). CDR3 size: 13 residues. Trimming cost V 5 bases and J 4 bases, with 10 bases left between them. CDR1 is LNHDA and CDR2 is SQIVND in the germline V gene (reference sequence). The chain's CDR3 is CASSLTSSDTQYF. The CDR3 region has the DNA TGTGCCAGTAGTTTGACTAGTTCAGATACGCAGTATTTT.

Many counts were recorded for this clonotype. J is TRBJ2-7 and V is TRBV7-9; D unresolved. CDR1 and CDR2 from the germline V gene are SEHNR and FQNEAQ (reference sequence). The CDR3 length is 15 residues. Trimming left V 4 bases short and J 0 bases short, with 13 bases between. CDR3 region: CASSSDGLSSYEQYF. The CDR3 DNA is TGTGCCAGCAGCTCGGACGGATTGAGCTCCTACGAGCAGTACTTC.

This rearrangement joins TRBV10-3 to TRBJ2-7, with D maybe TRBD1 (7 bases). Per the germline V gene, CDR1 is ENHRY and CDR2 is SYGVKD. CDR3 length: 14 residues. Trimming left V 10 bases short and J 3 bases short, with 19 bases between. The CDR3 DNA reads as TGTGCCACCGGATCGAACAGGGGAGGCTACGAGCAGTACTTC. Translated: CATGSNRGGYEQYF.

The chain employs TRBV12-3 or TRBV12-4 and TRBJ1-2; 7 nucleotides agree with TRBD1. V lost 1 base, J lost 7 bases, and 3 bases stayed unmatched. This CDR3 region has 13 residues. The CDR3, as DNA: TGTGCCAGCAGTTTAGGTGGGACAGCTGGCTACACCTTC. Its protein is CASSLGGTAGYTF.

This clonotype was counted between two and nine times. This may be a read error: a much more frequent sequence differs by one nucleotide. The V call is TRBV6-6, the J call TRBJ2-3, with TRBD1 as a possible D gene (5 bases). V lost 6 bases and J 0 bases, leaving 16 bases between the germline ends. Germline CDR1 reads MNHNY; CDR2 reads SVGAGI (reference sequence). This CDR3 contains 16 residues. In DNA, the CDR3 is TGTGCCAGCAGGAAGGGGTGTGGTGATAGCACAGATACGCAGTATTTT. This translates into CASRKGCGDSTDTQYF.

Regarding this clonotype: This could be a read error, since a much larger clone is one nucleotide away. The rearrangement links TRBV10-2 to TRBJ2-3; 11 bases are shared with TRBD2. The CDR3 is made up of 16 amino acids. Losses at the gene ends were 7 bases for V and 2 bases for J; bases not matched to a gene: 8. CDR1 is WSHSY and CDR2 is SAAADI in the germline V gene. Here the CDR3 reads CASTNLAGGHTDTQYF. The CDR3 region has the DNA TGCGCCAGCACGAATTTAGCGGGGGGGCACACAGATACGCAGTATTTT.

About this clonotype itself: A much larger clone differs by one base, so this may be a read error. The chain recombines TRBV6-5 with TRBJ1-2; unclear D gene. The germline V gene has CDR1 MNHEY and CDR2 SVGAGI. The CDR3 runs 13 residues. CDR3 in DNA: TGTGCCGGCAGCCCGCGGACGACCTATGGCTACACCTTC. This encodes CAGSPRTTYGYTF.

This clonotype was recorded only once. V is TRBV6-1 and J is TRBJ1-5; 9 positions match TRBD1. Trimming cost V 6 bases and J 3 bases; bases outside gene matches: 6. The CDR3 length is 15 residues. Germline V gene lookup returns CDR1 MNHNS and CDR2 SASEGT. CDR3 DNA: TGTGCCAGCAGAGAGGGACAGGGAGCCAATCAGCCCCAGCATTTT. This codes for CASREGQGANQPQHF.

This clonotype came up many times. The genes are TRBV20-1 and TRBJ2-1, with TRBD2 matching over 7 bases. Trimming cost V 4 bases and J 5 bases; bases outside gene matches: 11. This CDR3 region has 15 residues. Per germline, CDR1 DFQATT and CDR2 SNEGSKA (reference sequence). CDR3 loop: CSANPRASGHNEQFF. The CDR3 region has the DNA TGCAGTGCTAATCCCCGAGCTAGCGGACACAATGAGCAGTTCTTC.